The present TCR beta chain was sequenced within a study of shared clonotypes between healthy human individuals. This CDR3 is built from 14 residues. V lost 6 bases, J lost 7 bases, and 9 bases stayed unmatched. Germline CDR1 and CDR2: SQVTM and ANQGSEA. The assay ran at deep level. Original analysis: Filtering differed, since immunoSEQ gave only junction sequences and no quality scores. Method: immunoSEQ multiplex PCR; TCRdb's copy keeps in-frame clones and lacks some. V and J calls and clone size are copied from that table; D and trimming were computed from the DNA. The repertoire has roughly 890,000 clones, about 92% of them found once; the top ten carry 20% to 30%. This clone was counted a single time. Its antigen is unknown. Study-level results: Sharing across four donors was highest in naive CD4 (around 5%) and lowest in memory CD8 (about 0.4%). The study's rarefaction showed incomplete sorted-subset sequencing despite large depth.

Naive CD8 cells comprised CD45RO-negative, CCR7-positively selected cells, excluding terminally differentiated effector memory CD45RA+ cells. This TCR was sampled from a man aged 25 to 40 in good health. The chain uses TRBV29-1 and TRBJ2-1, with 10 bases fitting TRBD2. The sample comprised naive CD8+ T cells sorted from blood. The CDR3 nucleotides are TGCAGCGTAGGGGGACTAGCGAGTCGAAATGAGCAGTTCTTC. Protein sequence: CSVGGLASRNEQFF.